A single T cell receptor (beta chain) is shown here with its context. The data were produced by immunoSEQ multiplex PCR, yet TCRdb's version contains in-frame clones alone and is incomplete. The sample records 35,000 to 40,000 clones, roughly 75% being singletons. The data were taken from a study of blood T cell repertoires in COVID-19. The CDR3 has 15 amino acids. Germline V gene data show CDR1 as ENHRY and CDR2 as SYGVKD. J gave up 6 bases and V 8 bases, and 12 bases lay outside the gene matches. This TCR was recovered from a man between 65 and 85 years old with acute or convalescent COVID-19. The chain uses TRBV10-3 and TRBJ2-1, with 8 nucleotides matching TRBD2. Sequencing was carried out using peripheral blood. CDR3 amino acids: CAIRLGGGPGNEQFF. CDR3 nucleotide sequence: TGTGCCATCCGTCTCGGGGGGGGGCCGGGCAATGAGCAGTTCTTC.